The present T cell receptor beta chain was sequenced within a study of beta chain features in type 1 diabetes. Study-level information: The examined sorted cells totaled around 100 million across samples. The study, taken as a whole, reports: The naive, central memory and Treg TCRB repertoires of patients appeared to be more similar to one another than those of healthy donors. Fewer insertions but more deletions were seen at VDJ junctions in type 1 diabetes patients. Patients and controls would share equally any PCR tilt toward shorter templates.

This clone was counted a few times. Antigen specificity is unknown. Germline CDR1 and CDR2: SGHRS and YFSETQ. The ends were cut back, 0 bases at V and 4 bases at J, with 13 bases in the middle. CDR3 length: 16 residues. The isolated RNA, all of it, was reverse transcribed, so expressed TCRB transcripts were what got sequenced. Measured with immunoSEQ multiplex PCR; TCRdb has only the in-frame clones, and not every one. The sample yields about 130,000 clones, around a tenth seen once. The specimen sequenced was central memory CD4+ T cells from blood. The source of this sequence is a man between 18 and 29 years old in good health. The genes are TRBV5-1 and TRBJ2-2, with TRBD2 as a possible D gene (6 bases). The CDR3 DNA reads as TGCGCCAGCAGCTTGGCCGCGGGGCTCGGCACCGGGGAGCTGTTTTTT. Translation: CASSLAAGLGTGELFF. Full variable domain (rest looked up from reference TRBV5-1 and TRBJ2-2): KAGVTQTPRYLIKTRGQQVTLSCSPISGHRSVSWYQQTPGQGLQFLFEYFSETQRNKGNFPGRFSGRQFSNSRSEMNVSTLELGDSALYLCASSLAAGLGTGELFFGEGSRLTVL.